The T cell receptor beta chain described here comes from a study of blood T cell repertoires in COVID-19. About the research overall: Donors in the United States, Italy and Spain gave samples during acute or convalescent COVID-19. The analysed material was cDNA or gDNA that came from T cells, B-cell-depleted T cells, or PBMCs.

In the original workflow: Researchers report that nucleated cell counts were estimated from reference gene primer amplification. Using immunoSEQ multiplex PCR, the repertoire was profiled, and TCRdb retains in-frame clones only, with some absent. V and J calls and clone size follow that table, whereas D and trimming were derived from the DNA. This repertoire shows tens of thousands of clones, less than 85% found once; its top ten account for 8.8%. The germline V gene encodes CDR1 LNHDA and CDR2 SQIVND (reference sequence). CDR3 size: 14 residues. Trimming at V came to 6 bases and at J to 3 bases, leaving 7 bases not matched to a gene.

This rearrangement joins TRBV19 to TRBJ1-2; 7 nucleotides agree with TRBD1. The TCR sequence derives from a man aged 60 to 75 with acute or convalescent COVID-19. Source material: peripheral blood. CDR3 nucleotides: TGTGCCAGTAGCCCACGACAGGGATACTATGGCTACACCTTC. Residues: CASSPRQGYYGYTF.